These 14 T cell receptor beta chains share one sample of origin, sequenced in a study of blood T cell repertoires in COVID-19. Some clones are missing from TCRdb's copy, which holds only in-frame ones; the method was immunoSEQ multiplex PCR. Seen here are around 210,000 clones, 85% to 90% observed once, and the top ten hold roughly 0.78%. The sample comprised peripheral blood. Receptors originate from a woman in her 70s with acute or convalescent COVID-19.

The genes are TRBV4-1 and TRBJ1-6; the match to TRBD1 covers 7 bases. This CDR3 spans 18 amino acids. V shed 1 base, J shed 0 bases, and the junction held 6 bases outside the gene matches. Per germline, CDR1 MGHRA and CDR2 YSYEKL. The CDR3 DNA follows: TGCGCCAGCAGCCAAGCCCAGGGGGGTAGCTCCTATAATTCACCCCTCCACTTT. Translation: CASSQAQGGSSYNSPLHF.

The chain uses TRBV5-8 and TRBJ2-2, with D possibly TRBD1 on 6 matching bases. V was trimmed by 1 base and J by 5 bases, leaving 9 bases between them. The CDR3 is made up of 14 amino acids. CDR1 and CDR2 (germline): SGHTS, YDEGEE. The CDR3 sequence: CASSLYRATGELFF. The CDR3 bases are TGTGCCAGCAGCTTGTACAGGGCAACCGGGGAGCTGTTTTTT.

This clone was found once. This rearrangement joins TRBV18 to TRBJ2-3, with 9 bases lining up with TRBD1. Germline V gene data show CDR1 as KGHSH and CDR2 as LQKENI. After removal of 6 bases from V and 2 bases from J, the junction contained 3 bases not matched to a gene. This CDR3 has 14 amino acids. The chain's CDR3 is CASSWTGVTDTQYF. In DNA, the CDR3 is TGTGCCAGCTCGTGGACAGGGGTCACAGATACGCAGTATTTT.

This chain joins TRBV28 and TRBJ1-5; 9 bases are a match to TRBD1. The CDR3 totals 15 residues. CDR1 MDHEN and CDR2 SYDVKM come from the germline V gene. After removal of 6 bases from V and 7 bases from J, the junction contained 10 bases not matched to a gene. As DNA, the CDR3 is TGTGCCAGCAGGTCGGACAGGGGTCCCGGACAGCCCCAGCATTTT. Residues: CASRSDRGPGQPQHF. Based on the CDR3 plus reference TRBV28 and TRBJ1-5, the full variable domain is DVKVTQSSRYLVKRTGEKVFLECVQDMDHENMFWYRQDPGLGLRLIYFSYDVKMKEKGDIPEGYSVSREKKERFSLILESASTNQTSMYLCASRSDRGPGQPQHFGDGTRLSIL.

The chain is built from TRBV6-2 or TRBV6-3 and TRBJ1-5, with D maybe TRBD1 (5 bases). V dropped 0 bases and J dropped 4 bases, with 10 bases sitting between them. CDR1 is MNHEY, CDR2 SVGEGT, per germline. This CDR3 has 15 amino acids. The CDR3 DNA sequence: TGTGCCAGCAGTTACTCCGACAGAAAGAATCAGCCCCAGCATTTT. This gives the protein CASSYSDRKNQPQHF.

This chain's CDR3 is CASSLELAGDTGELFF. CDR3 sequence (DNA): TGTGCCAGCAGCTTGGAACTAGCGGGGGACACCGGGGAGCTGTTTTTT. The chain joins TRBV5-6 to TRBJ2-2; 11 nucleotides agree with TRBD2. Per the germline V gene, CDR1 is SGHDT and CDR2 is YYEEEE. The CDR3 contains 16 residues. V trimming: 0 bases; J trimming: 3 bases; junction bases outside the gene matches: 1.

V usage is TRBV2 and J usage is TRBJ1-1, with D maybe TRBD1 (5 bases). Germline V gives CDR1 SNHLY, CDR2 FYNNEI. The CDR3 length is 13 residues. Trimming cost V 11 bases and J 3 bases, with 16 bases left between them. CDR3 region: CAGTKEGDTEAFF. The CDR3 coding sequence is TGTGCCGGTACCAAGGAAGGGGACACTGAAGCTTTCTTT.

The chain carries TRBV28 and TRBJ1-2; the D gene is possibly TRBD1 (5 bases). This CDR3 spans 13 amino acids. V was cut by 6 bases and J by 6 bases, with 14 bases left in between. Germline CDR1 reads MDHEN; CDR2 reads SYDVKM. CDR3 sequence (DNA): TGTGCCAGCAGCTCGGCGGGGGTTGATGGCTACACCTTC. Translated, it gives CASSSAGVDGYTF.

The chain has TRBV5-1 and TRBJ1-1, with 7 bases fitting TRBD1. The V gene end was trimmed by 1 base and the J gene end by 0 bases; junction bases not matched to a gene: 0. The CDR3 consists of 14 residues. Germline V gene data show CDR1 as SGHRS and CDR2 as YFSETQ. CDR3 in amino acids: CASSLQGVNTEAFF. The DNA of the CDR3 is TGCGCCAGCAGCTTGCAGGGGGTGAACACTGAAGCTTTCTTT.

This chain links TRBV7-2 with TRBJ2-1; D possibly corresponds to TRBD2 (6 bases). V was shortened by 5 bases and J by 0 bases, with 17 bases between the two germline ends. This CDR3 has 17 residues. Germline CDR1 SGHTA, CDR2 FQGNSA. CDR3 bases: TGTGCCAGCAGCCGTAATCTCCGGGGGAGCTCCTACAATGAGCAGTTCTTC. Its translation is CASSRNLRGSSYNEQFF. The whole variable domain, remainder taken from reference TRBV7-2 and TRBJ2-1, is GAGVSQSPSNKVTEKGKDVELRCDPISGHTALYWYRQSLGQGLEFLIYFQGNSAPDKSGLPSDRFSAERTGGSVSTLTIQRTQQEDSAVYLCASSRNLRGSSYNEQFFGPGTRLTVL.

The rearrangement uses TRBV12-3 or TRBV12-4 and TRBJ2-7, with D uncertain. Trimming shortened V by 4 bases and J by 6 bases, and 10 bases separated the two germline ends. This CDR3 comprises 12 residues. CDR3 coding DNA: TGTGCCAGCAGTTCCTCCGCGAGCGAGCAGTACTTC. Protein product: CASSSSASEQYF.

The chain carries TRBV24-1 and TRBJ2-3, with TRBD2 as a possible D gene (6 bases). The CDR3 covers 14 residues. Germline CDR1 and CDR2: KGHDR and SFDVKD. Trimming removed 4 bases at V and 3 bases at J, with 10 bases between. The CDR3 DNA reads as TGTGCCACCAGTGACCCCGGGGGAACAGATACGCAGTATTTT. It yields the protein CATSDPGGTDTQYF.

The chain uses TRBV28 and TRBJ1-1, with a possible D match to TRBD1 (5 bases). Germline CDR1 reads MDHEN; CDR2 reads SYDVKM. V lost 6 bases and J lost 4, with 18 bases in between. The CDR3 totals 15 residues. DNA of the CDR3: TGTGCCAGCAGCTCCGGGGGAGAGGGGCGCACTGAAGCTTTCTTT. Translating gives CASSSGGEGRTEAFF.

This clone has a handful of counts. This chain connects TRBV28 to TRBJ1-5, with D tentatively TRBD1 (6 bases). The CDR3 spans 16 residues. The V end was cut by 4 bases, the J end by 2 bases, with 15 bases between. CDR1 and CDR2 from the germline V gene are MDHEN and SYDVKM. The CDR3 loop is CASSSLTGLRNQPQHF. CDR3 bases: TGTGCCAGCAGTTCTTTAACAGGGCTACGCAATCAGCCCCAGCATTTT.